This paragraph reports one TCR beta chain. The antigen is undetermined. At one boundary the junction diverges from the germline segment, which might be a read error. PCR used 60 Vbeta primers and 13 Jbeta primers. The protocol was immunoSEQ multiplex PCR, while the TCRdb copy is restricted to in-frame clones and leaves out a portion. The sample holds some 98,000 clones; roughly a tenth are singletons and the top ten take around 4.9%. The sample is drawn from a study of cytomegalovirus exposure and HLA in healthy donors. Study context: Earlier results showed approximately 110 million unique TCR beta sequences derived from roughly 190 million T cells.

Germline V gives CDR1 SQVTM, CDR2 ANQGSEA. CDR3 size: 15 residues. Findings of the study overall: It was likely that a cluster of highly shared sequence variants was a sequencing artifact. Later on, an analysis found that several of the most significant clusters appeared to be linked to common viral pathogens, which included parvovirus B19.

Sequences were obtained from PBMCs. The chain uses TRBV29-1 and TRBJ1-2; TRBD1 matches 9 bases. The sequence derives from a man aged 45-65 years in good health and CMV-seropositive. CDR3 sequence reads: CSVEGQGNGIYGYSF. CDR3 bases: TGCAGCGTTGAGGGACAGGGTAACGGCATCTATGGCTACTCCTTT.